This is a list of T cell receptor beta chains from one sample in a study of cytomegalovirus exposure and HLA in healthy donors. The assay was immunoSEQ multiplex PCR, and TCRdb's table has in-frame clones only and misses some. The sample lists around 90,000 clones; around 60% were seen once. The sequencing input was PBMCs. The origin of the receptors is a human donor in good health. Each CDR3 is given with its conserved first and last residue. Fields, in order: J gene, clone size, V gene, D gene, CDR3 DNA, CDR3 protein. The D gene is left open where the match is weak. Clone sizes are given selectively: once, few, many, or a class where the clone is expanded.

j_call: TRBJ1-5; clone_size: -; v_call: TRBV4-3; d_call: TRBD1; cdr3_nt: TGCGCCAGCAGCCAGGACAGGTTCAATCAGCCCCAGCATTTT; cdr3_aa: CASSQDRFNQPQHF
j_call: TRBJ2-7; clone_size: -; v_call: TRBV5-6; d_call: -; cdr3_nt: TGTGCCAGCAGCTTCATGGCAGGGCCCAACGAGCAGTACTTC; cdr3_aa: CASSFMAGPNEQYF
j_call: TRBJ2-7; clone_size: few; v_call: TRBV7-8; d_call: TRBD1; cdr3_nt: TGTGCCAGCAGCTTCACGACAGGGTTTACGGTAGAGCAGTACTTC; cdr3_aa: CASSFTTGFTVEQYF
j_call: TRBJ1-3; clone_size: -; v_call: TRBV7-9; d_call: TRBD1; cdr3_nt: TGTGCCAGCAGCCTGCCGACAGGGTACGGAAACACCATATATTTT; cdr3_aa: CASSLPTGYGNTIYF
j_call: TRBJ2-2; clone_size: -; v_call: TRBV19; d_call: -; cdr3_nt: TGTGCCAGTAGTTTGCAGGCCGCCGGGGAGCTGTTTTTT; cdr3_aa: CASSLQAAGELFF
j_call: TRBJ2-7; clone_size: once; v_call: TRBV2; d_call: -; cdr3_nt: TGTGCCAGCAGTATGGACAGCCCGAGCTCCTACGAGCAGTACTTC; cdr3_aa: CASSMDSPSSYEQYF
j_call: TRBJ1-1; clone_size: -; v_call: TRBV5-6; d_call: -; cdr3_nt: TGTGCCAGCAGCTTTCGGTGGAACACTGAAGCTTTCTTT; cdr3_aa: CASSFRWNTEAFF
j_call: TRBJ2-1; clone_size: -; v_call: TRBV5-1; d_call: -; cdr3_nt: TGCGCCAGCAGCCCCGCTGGAGCTCGGGGTGAGCAGTTCTTC; cdr3_aa: CASSPAGARGEQFF
j_call: TRBJ1-2; clone_size: -; v_call: TRBV7-6; d_call: TRBD1; cdr3_nt: TGTGCCAGCAGCTTAGCTGTCCCCTCACAGGGGGGTACTAACTATGGCTACACCTTC; cdr3_aa: CASSLAVPSQGGTNYGYTF
j_call: TRBJ1-1; clone_size: once; v_call: TRBV7-2; d_call: -; cdr3_nt: TGTGCCAGCAGCTTAGTTAGGGGCGACACTGAAGCTTTCTTT; cdr3_aa: CASSLVRGDTEAFF
j_call: TRBJ2-6; clone_size: -; v_call: TRBV6-5; d_call: -; cdr3_nt: TGTGCCAGCAGTTACTCAGATAGCTCTGGGGCCAACGTCCTGACTTTC; cdr3_aa: CASSYSDSSGANVLTF
j_call: TRBJ2-7; clone_size: -; v_call: TRBV7-9; d_call: -; cdr3_nt: TGTGCCAGCAGCTCCCACGCCTCTAGCTCCTACGAGCAGTACTTC; cdr3_aa: CASSSHASSSYEQYF
j_call: TRBJ1-6; clone_size: -; v_call: TRBV29-1; d_call: TRBD1; cdr3_nt: TGCAGCGTTCAACAGGGGGACCTTTCACCCCTCCACTTT; cdr3_aa: CSVQQGDLSPLHF
j_call: TRBJ2-7; clone_size: -; v_call: TRBV7-9; d_call: -; cdr3_nt: TGTGCCAGCAGCTTAGCCAGGACCTACGAGCAGTACTTC; cdr3_aa: CASSLARTYEQYF
j_call: TRBJ1-4; clone_size: -; v_call: TRBV19; d_call: -; cdr3_nt: TGTGCCAGTAGTGAGCCGGGAGGGGAAAAACTGTTTTTT; cdr3_aa: CASSEPGGEKLFF
j_call: TRBJ2-6; clone_size: -; v_call: TRBV2; d_call: -; cdr3_nt: TGTGCCAGCAGTGACTGGAGCTCTGGGGCCAACGTCCTGACTTTC; cdr3_aa: CASSDWSSGANVLTF
j_call: TRBJ2-7; clone_size: few; v_call: TRBV7-3; d_call: TRBD1; cdr3_nt: TGTGCCAGCAGCTTGGACAGGGGCTACGAGCAGTACTTC; cdr3_aa: CASSLDRGYEQYF
j_call: TRBJ2-7; clone_size: -; v_call: TRBV2; d_call: TRBD1; cdr3_nt: TGTGCCAGCAGTTCCGAGACAGGGAACGAGCAGTACTTC; cdr3_aa: CASSSETGNEQYF
j_call: TRBJ2-5; clone_size: few; v_call: TRBV5-1; d_call: -; cdr3_nt: TGCGCCAGCAGCTTGGCCGGAGGCCAAGAGACCCAGTACTTC; cdr3_aa: CASSLAGGQETQYF
j_call: TRBJ1-1; clone_size: few; v_call: TRBV28; d_call: -; cdr3_nt: TGTGCCAGCAGTTCCCTAAAAGGGGGCACTGAAGCTTTCTTT; cdr3_aa: CASSSLKGGTEAFF
j_call: TRBJ1-5; clone_size: -; v_call: TRBV27; d_call: -; cdr3_nt: TGTGCCAGCAGTTCGGGTCCCGGGGGGGCTGCTCAGCCCCAGCATTTT; cdr3_aa: CASSSGPGGAAQPQHF
j_call: TRBJ2-7; clone_size: few; v_call: TRBV2; d_call: -; cdr3_nt: TGTGCCAGCAGGGAGGCAGGCGACTACGAGCAGTACTTC; cdr3_aa: CASREAGDYEQYF
j_call: TRBJ1-2; clone_size: -; v_call: TRBV6-5; d_call: TRBD1; cdr3_nt: TGTGCCAGCAGTCCCCCGACAGGGAACTATGGCTACACCTTC; cdr3_aa: CASSPPTGNYGYTF
j_call: TRBJ2-1; clone_size: -; v_call: TRBV5-4; d_call: -; cdr3_nt: TGTGCCAGCAGCTCAACTAGGGATGAGCAGTTCTTC; cdr3_aa: CASSSTRDEQFF
j_call: TRBJ1-3; clone_size: once; v_call: TRBV5-4; d_call: TRBD1; cdr3_nt: TGTGCCAGCAGCTCTGACAGGGGCGCTGGAAACACCATATATTTT; cdr3_aa: CASSSDRGAGNTIYF
j_call: TRBJ2-1; clone_size: -; v_call: TRBV7-3; d_call: TRBD2; cdr3_nt: TGTGCCAGCAGCTTTAGCGGGGGGCCATACAATGAGCAGTTCTTC; cdr3_aa: CASSFSGGPYNEQFF
j_call: TRBJ2-6; clone_size: once; v_call: TRBV4-1; d_call: -; cdr3_nt: TGCGCCAGCAGCCAAGATAAACAAGTCTCTGGGGCCAACGTCCTGACTTTC; cdr3_aa: CASSQDKQVSGANVLTF
j_call: TRBJ1-6; clone_size: -; v_call: TRBV5-1; d_call: TRBD1; cdr3_nt: TGCGCCAGCAGCTTGGGGCAGGGGGCCCCCTCCCTCCACTTT; cdr3_aa: CASSLGQGAPSLHF
j_call: TRBJ2-7; clone_size: -; v_call: TRBV6-6; d_call: -; cdr3_nt: TGTGCCAGCAGTTACTCTGGAGACGAGCAGTACTTC; cdr3_aa: CASSYSGDEQYF
j_call: TRBJ1-2; clone_size: -; v_call: TRBV4-3; d_call: -; cdr3_nt: TGCGCCAGCAGCCAAGAGGTCCAGGTGGGGGGTGGGTACTATGGCTACACCTTC; cdr3_aa: CASSQEVQVGGGYYGYTF
j_call: TRBJ2-2; clone_size: -; v_call: TRBV5-4; d_call: TRBD1; cdr3_nt: TGTGCCAGCAGCTTGGACAGGGGGCCCGGGGAGCTGTTTTTT; cdr3_aa: CASSLDRGPGELFF
j_call: TRBJ1-6; clone_size: -; v_call: TRBV5-4; d_call: -; cdr3_nt: TGTGCCAGCAGCCCGGGGGGGAGGCAGAAAGATTCACCCCTCCACTTT; cdr3_aa: CASSPGGRQKDSPLHF
j_call: TRBJ2-2; clone_size: -; v_call: TRBV7-6; d_call: -; cdr3_nt: TGTGCCAGCAGCTTAGGTGGTAGCGGGGAGCTGTTTTTT; cdr3_aa: CASSLGGSGELFF
j_call: TRBJ2-5; clone_size: -; v_call: TRBV5-1; d_call: TRBD2; cdr3_nt: TGCGCCAGCCACACTAGCGGGGGGTTGGAGACCCAGTACTTC; cdr3_aa: CASHTSGGLETQYF
j_call: TRBJ1-1; clone_size: -; v_call: TRBV4-3; d_call: TRBD1; cdr3_nt: TGCGCCAGCAGCCATTGGACAGGGATGAACACTGAAGCTTTCTTT; cdr3_aa: CASSHWTGMNTEAFF
j_call: TRBJ2-1; clone_size: -; v_call: TRBV7-8; d_call: TRBD1; cdr3_nt: TGTGCCAGCAGCTCCGACAGGGGATCTGAGCAGTTCTTC; cdr3_aa: CASSSDRGSEQFF
j_call: TRBJ1-1; clone_size: -; v_call: TRBV5-8; d_call: TRBD1; cdr3_nt: TGTGCCAGCAGCTTTCACCGGGACAGGAACACTGAAGCTTTCTTT; cdr3_aa: CASSFHRDRNTEAFF
j_call: TRBJ2-3; clone_size: few; v_call: TRBV10-3; d_call: TRBD2; cdr3_nt: TGTGCCACCGTAGCGGGGGGACACACAGATACGCAGTATTTT; cdr3_aa: CATVAGGHTDTQYF
j_call: TRBJ1-1; clone_size: -; v_call: TRBV30; d_call: -; cdr3_nt: TGTGCCTGGAGTATCCGGGGACTGGCTTTCTTT; cdr3_aa: CAWSIRGLAFF
j_call: TRBJ2-1; clone_size: -; v_call: TRBV5-1; d_call: TRBD1; cdr3_nt: TGCGCCAGCAGCTACCGGGGACAGGGAGTCAATGAGCAGTTCTTC; cdr3_aa: CASSYRGQGVNEQFF
j_call: TRBJ1-3; clone_size: -; v_call: TRBV25-1; d_call: -; cdr3_nt: TGTGCCAGCAGTGAATCGAGCACCATATATTTT; cdr3_aa: CASSESSTIYF
j_call: TRBJ2-7; clone_size: -; v_call: TRBV25-1; d_call: -; cdr3_nt: TGTGCCAGCAGTGCCCCTTGGGCGGGGATAGGGAACGAGCAGTACTTC; cdr3_aa: CASSAPWAGIGNEQYF
j_call: TRBJ2-5; clone_size: -; v_call: TRBV25-1; d_call: -; cdr3_nt: TGTGCCAGCAGTGGCTCAGGGATAGGGACCCAGTACTTC; cdr3_aa: CASSGSGIGTQYF
j_call: TRBJ1-6; clone_size: -; v_call: TRBV7-2; d_call: TRBD1; cdr3_nt: TGTGCCAGCAGCACCCAACAGGGGGCCAATTCACCCCTCCACTTT; cdr3_aa: CASSTQQGANSPLHF
j_call: TRBJ2-1; clone_size: few; v_call: TRBV6-5; d_call: -; cdr3_nt: TGTGCCAGCAGTTACTCAACGGGGGGCCTTTACAATGAGCAGTTCTTC; cdr3_aa: CASSYSTGGLYNEQFF
j_call: TRBJ2-3; clone_size: -; v_call: TRBV10-3; d_call: TRBD2; cdr3_nt: TGTGCCATCAGTGAGCGGGCTAGCGGGGGGGATACGCAGTATTTT; cdr3_aa: CAISERASGGDTQYF